Following are 17 T cell receptor beta chains from one sample sequenced in a study of Ad26.COV2.S vaccination and SARS-CoV-2 variants. Only in-frame clones appear in the TCRdb table, and some are missing; sequencing was by immunoSEQ multiplex PCR. The sample holds roughly 400,000 clones, 90% seen once. As to treatment: some 20 received Ad26.COV2.S at low or high dose, single or two shots; roughly 5 received placebo; per-sample allocation not given. Collection of the samples took place on day 63 after the first injection of vaccine or placebo. Sample: peripheral blood, taken in a trial of Ad26.COV2.S vaccine versus placebo. The receptors here all came from a person aged 18-65 years who received the Ad26.COV2.S COVID-19 vaccine or a placebo.

CDR3 sequence: CAISEVPGLASNEQFF. For the CDR3, the DNA is TGTGCCATCAGTGAAGTTCCGGGACTAGCCTCCAATGAGCAGTTCTTC. The rearrangement joins TRBV10-3 to TRBJ2-1; 9 bases align to TRBD2. The CDR3 runs 16 residues. Germline V gene data show CDR1 as ENHRY and CDR2 as SYGVKD. The trim removed 3 bases at V and 6 bases at J, leaving 9 bases unmatched.

The J gene is TRBJ2-7, the V gene TRBV5-4; 8 bases line up with TRBD2. The CDR3 contains 12 residues. J gave up 7 bases and V 2 bases, and 2 bases lay outside the gene matches. Germline V gives CDR1 SGHNT, CDR2 YYREEE (reference sequence). As DNA, the CDR3 is TGTGCCAGCAGCTTCCGGGGGGGAGAGCAGTACTTC. Translating gives CASSFRGGEQYF.

The chain employs TRBV18 and TRBJ1-5, with D perhaps matching TRBD1 (5 bases). The CDR3 runs 18 residues. V gave up 0 bases and J gave up 0 bases, with 15 bases separating them. In germline, CDR1 is KGHSH, CDR2 LQKENI. The CDR3 sequence is CASSPPRGREGSNQPQHF. CDR3 bases: TGTGCCAGCTCACCACCGCGGGGCCGAGAGGGTAGCAATCAGCCCCAGCATTTT. The variable domain in full, completed from reference TRBV18 and TRBJ1-5, reads NAGVMQNPRHLVRRRGQEARLRCSPMKGHSHVYWYRQLPEEGLKFMVYLQKENIIDESGMPKERFSAEFPKEGPSILRIQQVVRGDSAAYFCASSPPRGREGSNQPQHFGDGTRLSIL.

The chain is built from TRBV11-2 and TRBJ2-1; D tentatively reads TRBD1 or TRBD2 (7 bases each). CDR3 length: 17 residues. Germline CDR1 reads SGHAT; CDR2 reads FQNNGV. The germline V and J ends were trimmed by 0 bases and 6 bases, with 18 bases remaining between them. The CDR3 reads CASSLDGVRGGLNEQFF. The CDR3 nucleotides read TGTGCCAGCAGCTTAGATGGGGTCAGGGGGGGTCTCAATGAGCAGTTCTTC.

The chain is built from TRBV7-8 and TRBJ2-7; no reliable D call. Germline CDR1 is SGHVS and CDR2 is FQNEAQ. Between the trimmed V and J ends, which lost 1 base and 9 bases, there was a span of 13 bases. The CDR3 extends over 13 amino acids. DNA for the CDR3: TGTGCCAGCAGCTTAGAAGGTTTGGTTGGGCAGTACTTC. Residues: CASSLEGLVGQYF.

Note on this clone: The same CDR3 also results from other DNA sequences found in this sample. The chain is built from TRBV7-3 and TRBJ2-3; 9 nucleotides agree with TRBD2. V was clipped by 5 bases and J by 0 bases; unmatched bases: 3. This CDR3 is built from 15 residues. CDR1 SGHTA and CDR2 FQGTGA come from the germline V gene. CDR3 residues: CASSLTSGSTDTQYF. The CDR3 DNA sequence: TGTGCCAGCAGCCTCACTAGCGGGAGCACAGATACGCAGTATTTT.

The V and J genes are TRBV7-9 and TRBJ2-1; D gene uncertain. Germline CDR1 and CDR2: SEHNR and FQNEAQ (reference sequence). V lost 4 bases and J 0 bases, leaving 13 bases between the germline ends. CDR3 length equals 16 residues. In nucleotides, the CDR3 is TGTGCCAGCAGCTCCATACATGAGGCCTCCTACAATGAGCAGTTCTTC. Its protein is CASSSIHEASYNEQFF.

This rearrangement joins TRBV24-1 to TRBJ1-2, with no clear D. The CDR3 has 13 amino acids. CDR1 is KGHDR and CDR2 is SFDVKD in the germline V gene. Trimming shortened V by 6 bases and J by 0 bases, and 7 bases separated the two germline ends. CDR3 sequence reads: CATSRGTNYGYTF. The CDR3 coding sequence is TGTGCCACCAGTCGCGGGACTAACTATGGCTACACCTTC.

The chain links TRBV4-3 to TRBJ2-1; 10 bases match TRBD1. V lost 4 bases to trimming and J lost 10 bases; unmatched junction nucleotides: 7. CDR3 size: 14 residues. Germline CDR1 is LGHNA and CDR2 is YSLEER. The chain's CDR3 is CASSLGTGDEEQFF. The CDR3 DNA is TGCGCCAGCAGCCTGGGGACAGGGGACGAGGAGCAGTTCTTC.

This sequence joins TRBV7-6 and TRBJ1-6, with 9 bases that match TRBD1. The CDR3 loop spans 16 amino acids. The J segment lost 10 bases and the V segment lost 4 bases, leaving 11 bases of the junction unmatched. Germline CDR1 reads SGHVS; CDR2 reads FNYEAQ. The CDR3 DNA follows: TGTGCCAGCAGCTCACGGCCGGGACAGGGTTTGTCACCCCTCCACTTT. Residues: CASSSRPGQGLSPLHF.

J is TRBJ2-2 and V is TRBV7-2; D is unclear. Germline-derived CDR1 and CDR2 are SGHTA and FQGNSA. This CDR3 is 13 amino acids long. V lost 1 base and J lost 7, with 7 bases in between. The CDR3 is CASSLDIVGELFF. CDR3 nucleotide sequence: TGTGCCAGCAGCTTAGACATCGTCGGGGAGCTGTTTTTT.

This chain uses TRBV7-9 with TRBJ2-1, with a possible D match to TRBD2 (5 bases). The length of the CDR3 is 15 residues. Germline assignment: CDR1 SEHNR and CDR2 FQNEAQ (reference sequence). Trimming took off 6 bases at V and 0 bases at J, with 12 bases between the two ends. The CDR3 sequence: CASSSRVISYNEQFF. CDR3 nucleotide sequence: TGTGCCAGCAGTTCGAGGGTGATCTCCTACAATGAGCAGTTCTTC.

The chain has TRBV4-2 and TRBJ2-1, with 10 bases lining up with TRBD1. This CDR3 spans 17 amino acids. Germline assignment: CDR1 LGHNA and CDR2 YNFKEQ. Losses at the gene ends were 3 bases for V and 5 bases for J; bases not matched to a gene: 10. CDR3 in amino acids: CASSQDHRDRGDNEQFF. CDR3 nucleotides: TGTGCCAGCAGCCAGGACCACCGGGACAGGGGTGACAATGAGCAGTTCTTC.

The J gene is TRBJ1-1, the V gene TRBV27; tentative D call: TRBD1 (6 bases). Deletions cut 5 bases from V and 6 bases from J, with 19 bases between. The length of the CDR3 is 15 residues. Germline CDR1 MNHEY, CDR2 SMNVEV (reference sequence). DNA for the CDR3: TGTGCCAGCAGTCGCTCCGGGGACAATCGGGCTGAAGCTTTCTTT. As protein: CASSRSGDNRAEAFF.

The CDR3 here is CASSSTSGPIPGELFF. The CDR3 nucleotides read TGTGCCAGCAGCTCGACTAGCGGGCCTATTCCCGGGGAGCTGTTTTTT. The rearrangement uses TRBV6-2 or TRBV6-3 and TRBJ2-2, with TRBD2 matching 10 bases. CDR3 length equals 16 residues. Unmatched junction bases numbered 10, after V lost 6 bases and J lost 6 bases. The germline V gene has CDR1 MNHEY and CDR2 SVGEGT.

V and J are TRBV7-9 and TRBJ2-2; TRBD1 matches at 7 bases. The CDR3 runs 18 residues. V shed 5 bases and J 4 bases; nucleotides not matched to a gene: 16. Germline CDR1 is SEHNR and CDR2 is FQNEAQ (reference sequence). The CDR3 DNA follows: TGTGCCAGCAGCACCTTCAGCAAGACAGGGTGGTTCACCGGGGAGCTGTTTTTT. It specifies CASSTFSKTGWFTGELFF.

This clone is a singleton in its sample. This rearrangement joins TRBV19 to TRBJ2-1, with a tentative D call TRBD1 (5 bases). CDR3 length equals 15 residues. Looked up from germline, CDR1 is LNHDA and CDR2 is SQIVND (reference sequence). The germline V and J ends were trimmed by 10 bases and 0 bases, with 16 bases remaining between them. The CDR3 here is CATIPADSSYNEQFF. CDR3 DNA sequence: TGTGCCACTATCCCAGCAGACAGCTCCTACAATGAGCAGTTCTTC. Full variable domain (rest looked up from reference TRBV19 and TRBJ2-1): DGGITQSPKYLFRKEGQNVTLSCEQNLNHDAMYWYRQDPGQGLRLIYYSQIVNDFQKGDIAEGYSVSREKKESFPLTVTSAQKNPTAFYLCATIPADSSYNEQFFGPGTRLTVL.